One sample yielded the 10 T cell receptor beta chains listed below, sequenced in a study of graft-versus-host responses after intestinal transplantation. Sequenced by immunoSEQ multiplex PCR; TCRdb stores in-frame clones only, minus some. Of roughly 4,000 clones detected, roughly 84% appear once; the ten largest clones hold 5.5% to 7.5%. Time point denoted: postoperative day 105 after intestinal transplantation (dayNNNN = postoperative day). Lamina propria and intraepithelial lymphocytes were released by processing graft tissue. The starting material was ileum tissue, obtained 105 days after intestinal transplantation. The receptors were sampled from a human patient who received an intestinal transplant, so some T cells may come from the graft donor.

This clone was observed a handful of times. The chain links TRBV5-5 to TRBJ1-3; no definite D call. V was trimmed by 1 base and J by 3 bases, leaving 11 bases between them. The CDR3 sequence is 15 residues long. The germline V gene encodes CDR1 SGHKS and CDR2 YYEKEE (reference sequence). In DNA form, the CDR3 reads TGTGCCAGCAGCTTGAGAGGGAGCCATGGAAACACCATATATTTT. Encoded protein: CASSLRGSHGNTIYF. The full variable domain, completed using reference TRBV5-5 and TRBJ1-3, is DAGVTQSPTHLIKTRGQQVTLRCSPISGHKSVSWYQQVLGQGPQFIFQYYEKEERGRGNFPDRFSARQFPNYSSELNVNALLLGDSALYLCASSLRGSHGNTIYFGEGSWLTVV.

The rearrangement links TRBV2 to TRBJ1-2, with TRBD1 matching 9 bases. J was trimmed by 3 bases and V by 2 bases; bases with no gene match: 13. The CDR3 is 18 amino acids. The germline CDR1 and CDR2 sequences are SNHLY and FYNNEI. The CDR3 region has the DNA TGTGCCAGCAGTGAAACAACGGGGACAGGGTACGAGGACTATGGCTACACCTTC. It translates to CASSETTGTGYEDYGYTF.

The sample holds one count of this clone. This chain uses TRBV25-1 with TRBJ1-4; tentative D call: TRBD1 (5 bases). Germline CDR1 and CDR2: MGHDK and SYGVNS. The V and J ends lost 5 bases and 6 bases respectively, with 16 bases between them. This CDR3 has 15 amino acids. The DNA for the CDR3 is TGTGCCAGCAGTCCGACAGAAAACCCTTATGAAAAACTGTTTTTT. Protein product: CASSPTENPYEKLFF.

CDR3 amino acids: CASSIKLFSGTDTQYF. The CDR3 DNA sequence: TGTGCCAGTAGTATTAAGCTATTTTCCGGCACAGATACGCAGTATTTT. The chain recombines TRBV19 with TRBJ2-3; D gene uncertain. The CDR3 spans 16 residues. Germline V CDR1 and CDR2: LNHDA, SQIVND (reference sequence). V was trimmed by 3 bases and J by 1 base, leaving 14 bases between them.

The V gene is TRBV13, the J gene TRBJ1-1; TRBD1 matches at 11 bases. CDR1 PRHDT and CDR2 FYEKMQ come from the germline V gene (reference sequence). The CDR3 runs to 18 residues. V lost 4 bases and J lost 4; bases outside the gene matches: 14. In DNA form, the CDR3 reads TGTGCCAGCAGCTCTCCTCCGGGACAGGGGGTTTGGGGCACTGAAGCTTTCTTT. It specifies CASSSPPGQGVWGTEAFF.

J is TRBJ2-3 and V is TRBV19; D uncertain. This CDR3 is built from 11 residues. V was clipped by 5 bases and J by 2 bases, with 2 bases between them. CDR1 and CDR2 (germline): LNHDA, SQIVND (reference sequence). The CDR3 nucleotides read TGTGCCAGTAGTGCCACAGATACGCAGTATTTT. It encodes CASSATDTQYF.

J is TRBJ1-4 and V is TRBV5-1; 7 bases line up with TRBD1. The V segment lost 0 bases and the J segment 3 bases; nucleotides outside the gene matches: 2. The V gene's germline CDR1 is SGHRS and CDR2 YFSETQ. There are 15 residues in the CDR3. The CDR3 reads CASSLDGTANEKLFF. In nucleotides, the CDR3 is TGCGCCAGCAGCTTGGATGGGACAGCTAATGAAAAACTGTTTTTT.

The rearrangement uses TRBV5-4 and TRBJ2-5, with TRBD2 as a possible D gene (6 bases). CDR3 length: 14 amino acids. Germline V lookup: CDR1 SGHNT, CDR2 YYREEE (reference sequence). Trimming shortened V by 4 bases and J by 1 base, and 11 bases separated the two germline ends. The chain's CDR3 is CASSPGLSQETQYF. For the CDR3, the DNA is TGTGCCAGCAGCCCCGGACTATCCCAAGAGACCCAGTACTTC.

The chain joins TRBV6-5 to TRBJ2-3; the D is unclear. The V gene's germline CDR1 is MNHEY and CDR2 SVGAGI. V lost 2 bases and J lost 1, with 4 bases in between. This CDR3 region has 13 residues. The CDR3 DNA is TGTGCCAGCAGTTACGGGGGCACAGATACGCAGTATTTT. It encodes CASSYGGTDTQYF.

The genes are TRBV30 and TRBJ2-7, with 7 nucleotides matching TRBD1. The CDR3 consists of 17 residues. The germline V gene has CDR1 GTSNPN and CDR2 SVGIG (reference sequence). V was pared by 1 base and J by 3 bases, with 15 bases of the junction left unmatched. Here the CDR3 DNA reads TGTGCCTGGAGTGAAGGGACCGTCGGACAGGCCGACTACGAGCAGTACTTC. It yields the protein CAWSEGTVGQADYEQYF.